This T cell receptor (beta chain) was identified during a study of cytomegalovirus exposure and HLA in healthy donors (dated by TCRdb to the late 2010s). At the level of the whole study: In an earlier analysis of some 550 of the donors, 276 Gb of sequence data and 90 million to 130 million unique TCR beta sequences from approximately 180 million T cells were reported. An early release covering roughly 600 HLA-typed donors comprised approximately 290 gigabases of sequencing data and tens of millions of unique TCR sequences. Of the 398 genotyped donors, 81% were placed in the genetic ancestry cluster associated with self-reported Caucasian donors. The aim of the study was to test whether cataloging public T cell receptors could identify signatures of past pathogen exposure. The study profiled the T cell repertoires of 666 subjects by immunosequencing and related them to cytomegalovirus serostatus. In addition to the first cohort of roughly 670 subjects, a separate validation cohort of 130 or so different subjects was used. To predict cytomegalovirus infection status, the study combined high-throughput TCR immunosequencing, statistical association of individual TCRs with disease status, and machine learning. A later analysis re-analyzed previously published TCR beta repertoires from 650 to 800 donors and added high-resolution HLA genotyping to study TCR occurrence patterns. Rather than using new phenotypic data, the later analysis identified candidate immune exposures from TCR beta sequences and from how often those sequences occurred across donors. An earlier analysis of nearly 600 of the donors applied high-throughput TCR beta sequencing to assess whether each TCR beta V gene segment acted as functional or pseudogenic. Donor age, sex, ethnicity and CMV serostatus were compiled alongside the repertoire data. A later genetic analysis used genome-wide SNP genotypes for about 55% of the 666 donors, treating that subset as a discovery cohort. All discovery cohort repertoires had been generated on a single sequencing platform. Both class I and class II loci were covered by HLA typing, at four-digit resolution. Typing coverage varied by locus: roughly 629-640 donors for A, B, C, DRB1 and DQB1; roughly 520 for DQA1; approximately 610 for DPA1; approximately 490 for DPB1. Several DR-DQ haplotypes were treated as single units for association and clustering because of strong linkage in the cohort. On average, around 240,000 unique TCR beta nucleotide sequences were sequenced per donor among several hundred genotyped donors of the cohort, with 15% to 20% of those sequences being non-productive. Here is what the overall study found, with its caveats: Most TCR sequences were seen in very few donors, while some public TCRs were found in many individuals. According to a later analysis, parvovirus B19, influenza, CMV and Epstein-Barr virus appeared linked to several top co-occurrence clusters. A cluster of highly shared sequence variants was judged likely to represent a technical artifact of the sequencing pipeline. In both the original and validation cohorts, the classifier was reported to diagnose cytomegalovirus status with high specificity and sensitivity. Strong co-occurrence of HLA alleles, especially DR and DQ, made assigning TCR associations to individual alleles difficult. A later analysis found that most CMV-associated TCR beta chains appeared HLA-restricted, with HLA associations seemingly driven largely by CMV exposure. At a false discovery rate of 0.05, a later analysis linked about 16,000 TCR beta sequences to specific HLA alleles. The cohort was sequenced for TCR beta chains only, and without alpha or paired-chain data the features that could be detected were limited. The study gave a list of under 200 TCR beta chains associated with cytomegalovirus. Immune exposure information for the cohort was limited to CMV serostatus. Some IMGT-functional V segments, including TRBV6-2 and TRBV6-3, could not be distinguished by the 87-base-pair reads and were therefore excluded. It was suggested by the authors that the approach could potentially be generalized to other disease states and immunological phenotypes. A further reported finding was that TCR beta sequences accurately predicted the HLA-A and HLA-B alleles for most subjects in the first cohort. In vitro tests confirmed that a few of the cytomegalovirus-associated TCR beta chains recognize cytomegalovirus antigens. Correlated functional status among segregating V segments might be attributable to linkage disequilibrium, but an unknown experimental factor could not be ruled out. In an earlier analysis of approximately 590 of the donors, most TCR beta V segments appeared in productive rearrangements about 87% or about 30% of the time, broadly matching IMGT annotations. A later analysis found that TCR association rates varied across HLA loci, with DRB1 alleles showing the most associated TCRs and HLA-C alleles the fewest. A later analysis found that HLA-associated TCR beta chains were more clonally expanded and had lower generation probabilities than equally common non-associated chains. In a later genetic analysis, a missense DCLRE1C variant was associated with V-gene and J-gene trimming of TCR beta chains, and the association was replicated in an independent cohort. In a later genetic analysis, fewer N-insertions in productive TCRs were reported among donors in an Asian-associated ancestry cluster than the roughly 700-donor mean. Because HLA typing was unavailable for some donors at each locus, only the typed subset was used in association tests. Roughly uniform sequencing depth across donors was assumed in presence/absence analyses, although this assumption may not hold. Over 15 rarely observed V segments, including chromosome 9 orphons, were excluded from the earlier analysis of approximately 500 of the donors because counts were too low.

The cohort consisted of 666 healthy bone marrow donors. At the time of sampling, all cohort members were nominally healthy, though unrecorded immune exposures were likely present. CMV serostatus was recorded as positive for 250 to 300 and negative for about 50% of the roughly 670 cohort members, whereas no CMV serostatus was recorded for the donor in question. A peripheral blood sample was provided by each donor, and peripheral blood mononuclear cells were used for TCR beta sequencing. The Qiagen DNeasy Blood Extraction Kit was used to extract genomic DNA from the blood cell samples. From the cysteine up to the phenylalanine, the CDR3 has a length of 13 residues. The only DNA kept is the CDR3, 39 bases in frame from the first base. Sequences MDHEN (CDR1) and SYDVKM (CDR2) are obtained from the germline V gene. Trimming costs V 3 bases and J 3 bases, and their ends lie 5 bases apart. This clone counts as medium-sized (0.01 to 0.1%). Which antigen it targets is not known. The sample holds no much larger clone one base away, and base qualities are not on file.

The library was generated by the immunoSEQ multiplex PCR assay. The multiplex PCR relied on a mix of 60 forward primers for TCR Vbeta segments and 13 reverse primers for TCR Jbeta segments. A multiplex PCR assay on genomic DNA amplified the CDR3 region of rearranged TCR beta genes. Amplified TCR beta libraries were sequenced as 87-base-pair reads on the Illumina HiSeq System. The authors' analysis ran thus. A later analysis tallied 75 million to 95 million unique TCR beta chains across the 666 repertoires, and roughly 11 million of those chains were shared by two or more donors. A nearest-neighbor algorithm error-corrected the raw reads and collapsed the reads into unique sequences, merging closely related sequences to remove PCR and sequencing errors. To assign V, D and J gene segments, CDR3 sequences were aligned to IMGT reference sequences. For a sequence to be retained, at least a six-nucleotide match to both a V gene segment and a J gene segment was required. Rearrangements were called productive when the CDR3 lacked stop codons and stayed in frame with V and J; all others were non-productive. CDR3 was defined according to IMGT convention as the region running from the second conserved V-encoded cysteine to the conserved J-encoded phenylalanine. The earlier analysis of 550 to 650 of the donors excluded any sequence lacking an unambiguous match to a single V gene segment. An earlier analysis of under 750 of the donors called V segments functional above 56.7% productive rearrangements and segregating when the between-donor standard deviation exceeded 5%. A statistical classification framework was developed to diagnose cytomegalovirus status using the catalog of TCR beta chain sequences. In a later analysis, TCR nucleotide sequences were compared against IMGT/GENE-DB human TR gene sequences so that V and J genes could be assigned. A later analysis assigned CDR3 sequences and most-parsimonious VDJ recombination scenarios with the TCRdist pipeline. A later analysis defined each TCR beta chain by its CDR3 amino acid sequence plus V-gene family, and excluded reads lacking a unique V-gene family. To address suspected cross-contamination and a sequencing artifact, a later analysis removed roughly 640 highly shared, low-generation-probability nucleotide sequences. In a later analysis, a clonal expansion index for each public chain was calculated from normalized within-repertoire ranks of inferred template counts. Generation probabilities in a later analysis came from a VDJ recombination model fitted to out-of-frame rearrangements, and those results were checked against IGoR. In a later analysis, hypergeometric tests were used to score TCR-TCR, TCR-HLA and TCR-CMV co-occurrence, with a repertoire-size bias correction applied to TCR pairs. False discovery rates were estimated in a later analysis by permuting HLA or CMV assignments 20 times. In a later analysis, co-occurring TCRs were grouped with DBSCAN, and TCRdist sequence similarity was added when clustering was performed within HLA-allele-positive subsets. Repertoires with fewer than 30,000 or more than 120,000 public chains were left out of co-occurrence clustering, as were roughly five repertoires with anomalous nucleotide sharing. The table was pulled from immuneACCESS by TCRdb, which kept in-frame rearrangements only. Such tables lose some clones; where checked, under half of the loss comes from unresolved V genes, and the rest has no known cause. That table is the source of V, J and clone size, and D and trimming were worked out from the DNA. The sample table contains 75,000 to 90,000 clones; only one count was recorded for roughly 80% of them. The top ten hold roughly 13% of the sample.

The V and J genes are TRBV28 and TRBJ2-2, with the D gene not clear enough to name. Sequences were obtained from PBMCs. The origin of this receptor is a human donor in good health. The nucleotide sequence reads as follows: TGTGCCAGCAGTTTCGACTACACCGGGGAGCTGTTTTTT. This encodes CASSFDYTGELFF. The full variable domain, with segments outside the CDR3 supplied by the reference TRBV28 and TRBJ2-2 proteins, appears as DVKVTQSSRYLVKRTGEKVFLECVQDMDHENMFWYRQDPGLGLRLIYFSYDVKMKEKGDIPEGYSVSREKKERFSLILESASTNQTSMYLCASSFDYTGELFFGEGSRLTVL.